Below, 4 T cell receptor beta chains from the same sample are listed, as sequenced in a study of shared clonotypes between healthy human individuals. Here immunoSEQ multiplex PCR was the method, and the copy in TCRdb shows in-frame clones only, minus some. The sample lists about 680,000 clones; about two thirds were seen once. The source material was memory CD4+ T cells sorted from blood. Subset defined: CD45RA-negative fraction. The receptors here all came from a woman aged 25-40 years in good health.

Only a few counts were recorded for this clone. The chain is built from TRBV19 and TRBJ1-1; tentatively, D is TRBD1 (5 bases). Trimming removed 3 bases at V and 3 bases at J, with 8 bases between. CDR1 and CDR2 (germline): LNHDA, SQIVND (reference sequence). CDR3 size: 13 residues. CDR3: CASSIPGYTEAFF. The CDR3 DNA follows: TGTGCCAGTAGTATCCCAGGGTACACTGAAGCTTTCTTT.

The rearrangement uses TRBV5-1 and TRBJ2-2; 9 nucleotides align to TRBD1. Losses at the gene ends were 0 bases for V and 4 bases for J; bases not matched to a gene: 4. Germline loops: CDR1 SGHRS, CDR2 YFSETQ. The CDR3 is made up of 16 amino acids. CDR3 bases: TGCGCCAGCAGCTTGGATGGGACAGGGAGCACCGGGGAGCTGTTTTTT. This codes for CASSLDGTGSTGELFF.

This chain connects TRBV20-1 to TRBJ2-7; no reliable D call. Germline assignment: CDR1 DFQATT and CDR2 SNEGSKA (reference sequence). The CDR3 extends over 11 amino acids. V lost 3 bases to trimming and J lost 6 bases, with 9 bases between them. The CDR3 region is CSASFLREQYF. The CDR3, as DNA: TGCAGTGCTAGTTTTCTCCGCGAGCAGTACTTC.

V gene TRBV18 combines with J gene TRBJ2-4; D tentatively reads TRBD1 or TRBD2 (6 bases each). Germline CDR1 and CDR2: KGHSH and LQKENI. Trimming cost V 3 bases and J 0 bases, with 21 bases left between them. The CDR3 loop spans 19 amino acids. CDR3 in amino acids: CASSPRGLSRGVAKNIQYF. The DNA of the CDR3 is TGTGCCAGCTCACCCCGCGGACTATCGAGGGGGGTAGCCAAAAACATTCAGTACTTC.